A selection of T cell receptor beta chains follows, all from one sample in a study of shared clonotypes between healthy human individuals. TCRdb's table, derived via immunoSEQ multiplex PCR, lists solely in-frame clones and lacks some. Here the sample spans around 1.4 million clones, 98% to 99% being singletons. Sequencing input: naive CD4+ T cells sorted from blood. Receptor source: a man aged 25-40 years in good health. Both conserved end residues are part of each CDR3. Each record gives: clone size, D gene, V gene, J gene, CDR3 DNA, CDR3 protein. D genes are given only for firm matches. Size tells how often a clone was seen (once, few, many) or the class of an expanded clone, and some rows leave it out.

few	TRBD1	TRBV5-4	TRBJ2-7	TGTGCCAGCAGTCGCCGGGACAGGGGATCCTACGAGCAGTACTTC	CASSRRDRGSYEQYF
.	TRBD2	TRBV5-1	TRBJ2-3	TGCGCCAGCAGCTTGGGGGATAGCGGGTTCACAGATACGCAGTATTTT	CASSLGDSGFTDTQYF
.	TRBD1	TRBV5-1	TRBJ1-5	TGCGCCAGCAGTCAACAGGGGTATAGCAATCAGCCCCAGCATTTT	CASSQQGYSNQPQHF
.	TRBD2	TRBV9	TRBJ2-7	TGTGCCAGCAGCGTAGGGGCTAGCGGGACCCTCGCCGAGCAGTACTTC	CASSVGASGTLAEQYF
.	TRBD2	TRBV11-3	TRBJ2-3	TGTGCCAGCAGCTTGGCTGGGGGAGGGAGCACAGATACGCAGTATTTT	CASSLAGGGSTDTQYF
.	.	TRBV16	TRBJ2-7	TGTGCCAGCAGCCAATCTGGGTCAGGGGCTTCCTACGAGCAGTACTTC	CASSQSGSGASYEQYF
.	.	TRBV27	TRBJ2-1	TGTGCCAGCAGTTCTAAGCGGGAGCAGTTCTTC	CASSSKREQFF
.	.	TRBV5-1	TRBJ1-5	TGCGCCAGCAGCTTGGGGGGTGGTCAGCCCCAGCATTTT	CASSLGGGQPQHF
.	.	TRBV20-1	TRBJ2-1	TGCAGTGCTAGTGAGCCTGGTGAGCAGTTCTTC	CSASEPGEQFF
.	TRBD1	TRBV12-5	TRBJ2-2	TGTGCTAGTGGTTCCGGGACAGTGAACACCGGGGAGCTGTTTTTT	CASGSGTVNTGELFF
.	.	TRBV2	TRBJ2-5	TGTGCCAGCAGAGAACGGGGGGAGACCCAGTACTTC	CASRERGETQYF